These 23 T cell receptor beta chains originate from one sample sequenced in a study of cytomegalovirus exposure and HLA in healthy donors. The table came from immunoSEQ multiplex PCR; TCRdb's copy has only in-frame clones and leaves some out. The top ten clones hold over 2% of a sample with fewer than 100,000 clones, 90% to 95% of them seen once. Sequencing used PBMCs. The source is a woman aged 18-29 years in good health and CMV-seronegative.

The chain uses TRBV19 and TRBJ2-5, with D unclear. CDR3 length: 14 residues. The ends were cut back, 2 bases at V and 0 bases at J, with 7 bases in the middle. Germline V gives CDR1 LNHDA, CDR2 SQIVND (reference sequence). The CDR3: CASSITTDQETQYF. CDR3 sequence (DNA): TGTGCCAGTAGTATAACAACAGACCAAGAGACCCAGTACTTC.

V and J are TRBV28 and TRBJ1-5; D unresolved. CDR1 is MDHEN and CDR2 is SYDVKM in the germline V gene. There are 13 residues in the CDR3. Trimming pared 8 bases from V and 0 bases from J, leaving 8 bases between. Here the CDR3 DNA reads TGTGCCAGCGACACAGCTAGCAATCAGCCCCAGCATTTT. This translates into CASDTASNQPQHF.

V is TRBV5-1 and J is TRBJ2-5; 7 positions match TRBD1. The DNA end lines up better with TRBJ2-7; the J call may be wrong. Germline V gene lookup returns CDR1 SGHRS and CDR2 YFSETQ. The CDR3 contains 13 residues. The CDR3 loop is CASSGDSSYEQYF. Written as DNA, the CDR3 is TGCGCCAGCAGTGGGGACAGCTCCTACGAGCAGTACTTC.

The chain has TRBV5-6 and TRBJ1-4, with D maybe TRBD1 (6 bases). The CDR3 runs to 14 residues. Trimming stripped 1 base from V and 3 bases from J, with 7 bases between. CDR1 is SGHDT and CDR2 is YYEEEE in the germline V gene. The CDR3 loop is CASSLKGANEKLFF. As DNA, the CDR3 is TGTGCCAGCAGCTTGAAGGGGGCTAATGAAAAACTGTTTTTT.

The chain employs TRBV21-1 and TRBJ2-7; TRBD1 was called by the table and not checked on the DNA. TRBV21-1 is given as a pseudogene. The CDR3 has 16 amino acids. CDR3 protein: CASSKVTRDNYYEQYF. CDR3 sequence (DNA): TGTGCCAGCAGCAAAGTGACAAGGGACAACTACTACGAGCAGTACTTC.

The CDR3 DNA is TGTGCCAGCAGTTTATCACCGGGAGGTCCCTACGAGCAGTACTTC. This codes for CASSLSPGGPYEQYF. The V call is TRBV28, the J call TRBJ2-7; the match to TRBD2 covers 7 bases. V shed 1 base and J 2 bases; nucleotides not matched to a gene: 5. CDR3 length: 15 residues. Germline CDR1 is MDHEN and CDR2 is SYDVKM.

The V and J genes are TRBV30 and TRBJ2-1, with D tentatively TRBD2 (7 bases). The CDR3 sequence is 16 residues long. Between the trimmed V and J ends, which lost 0 bases and 10 bases, there was a span of 22 bases. The germline gives CDR1 GTSNPN, CDR2 SVGIG (reference sequence). This CDR3 is CAWSVVIGGGPREQFF. The CDR3 region has the DNA TGTGCCTGGAGTGTAGTTATAGGGGGGGGGCCCAGGGAGCAGTTCTTC.

V usage is TRBV30 and J usage is TRBJ2-2; 9 bases line up with TRBD1. The CDR3 runs 16 residues. The germline V gene has CDR1 GTSNPN and CDR2 SVGIG (reference sequence). Trimming removed 0 bases from V and 4 bases from J; junction bases left unmatched: 6. In DNA form, the CDR3 reads TGTGCCTGGAGTGTAGACAGGGGGGTCGTCACCGGGGAGCTGTTTTTT. It translates to CAWSVDRGVVTGELFF.

The gene calls are TRBV2 and TRBJ1-6, with D perhaps TRBD1 (6 bases). Trimming shortened V by 7 bases and J by 2 bases, and 12 bases separated the two germline ends. CDR3 length: 15 amino acids. Germline CDR1 reads SNHLY; CDR2 reads FYNNEI. CDR3 DNA sequence: TGTGCCAGCAAAGCCAGGGGAGCCTATAATTCACCCCTCCACTTT. Protein sequence: CASKARGAYNSPLHF.

The gene calls are TRBV2 and TRBJ2-7; 9 nucleotides match TRBD1. V trimming: 6 bases; J trimming: 2 bases; junction bases outside the gene matches: 11. This CDR3 has 16 amino acids. Germline V gene data show CDR1 as SNHLY and CDR2 as FYNNEI. CDR3 region: CASSGRRDRVTYEQYF. As DNA, the CDR3 is TGTGCCAGCAGCGGTCGACGGGACAGGGTTACCTACGAGCAGTACTTC.

The chain links TRBV28 to TRBJ1-1, with a weak D call TRBD1 (6 bases). V dropped 6 bases and J dropped 5 bases, with 19 bases sitting between them. CDR1 is MDHEN and CDR2 is SYDVKM in the germline V gene. The CDR3 sequence is 15 residues long. The CDR3 DNA reads TGTGCCAGCAGGTGGGTCAGGGGTCTGGGGACTGAAGCTTTCTTT. Its translation is CASRWVRGLGTEAFF.

The count of this clone is one. This chain joins TRBV4-2 and TRBJ1-4, with D possibly TRBD1 on 5 matching bases. Looked up from germline, CDR1 is LGHNA and CDR2 is YNFKEQ. CDR3 size: 17 residues. V dropped 1 base and J dropped 0 bases, with 12 bases sitting between them. Here the CDR3 DNA reads TGTGCCAGCAGCCAAGGGACGGGGGGTCCAACTAATGAAAAACTGTTTTTT. It yields the protein CASSQGTGGPTNEKLFF.

The chain joins TRBV15 to TRBJ2-2, with TRBD1 matching 7 bases. V gave up 6 bases and J gave up 6 bases; unmatched junction bases: 10. CDR3 length equals 15 residues. Germline CDR1 and CDR2: LNHNV and YYDKDF (reference sequence). The DNA for the CDR3 is TGTGCCACCAGTCGAGGGGGCGAGGAGTCCGGGGAGCTGTTTTTT. Its translation is CATSRGGEESGELFF.

The chain links TRBV10-1 to TRBJ2-3; perhaps TRBD2 as D (6 bases). The length of the CDR3 is 14 residues. The germline gives CDR1 WNHNN, CDR2 SYGVQD (reference sequence). Trimming removed 4 bases at V and 0 bases at J, with 8 bases between. CDR3 nucleotide sequence: TGCGCCAGCAGTGTAGGGACTAGCACAGATACGCAGTATTTT. It yields the protein CASSVGTSTDTQYF.

The chain couples TRBV4-1 to TRBJ1-2; unclear D gene. Germline V CDR1 and CDR2: MGHRA, YSYEKL. The CDR3 has 16 amino acids. V was shortened by 3 bases and J by 4 bases, with 18 bases between the two germline ends. The CDR3 reads CASSQTPGSGVYGYTF. In DNA, the CDR3 is TGCGCCAGCAGCCAGACCCCGGGAAGTGGGGTCTATGGCTACACCTTC.

Written as DNA, the CDR3 is TGTGCCAGCTCACCACCTGTCGGGAACACCGGGGAGCTGTTTTTT. Protein sequence: CASSPPVGNTGELFF. The chain couples TRBV18 to TRBJ2-2; D gene unclear. CDR1 is KGHSH, CDR2 LQKENI, per germline. This CDR3 contains 15 residues. V was shortened by 0 bases and J by 1 base, with 6 bases between the two germline ends.

This chain uses TRBV2 with TRBJ2-7, with no clear D. The CDR3 totals 12 residues. Looked up from germline, CDR1 is SNHLY and CDR2 is FYNNEI. The V gene lost 5 bases and the J gene lost 3 bases, with 8 bases spanning the gap. The CDR3 DNA sequence: TGTGCCAGCAGTAAATCTAGCTACGAGCAGTACTTC. Protein product: CASSKSSYEQYF.

This chain connects TRBV7-9 to TRBJ2-1; the match to TRBD2 covers 12 bases. Unmatched junction bases numbered 6, after V lost 4 bases and J lost 5 bases. CDR3 size: 16 residues. Germline V CDR1 and CDR2: SEHNR, FQNEAQ (reference sequence). CDR3 sequence (DNA): TGTGCCAGCAGCTCGACTAGCGGGAGAGTTAACAATGAGCAGTTCTTC. This codes for CASSSTSGRVNNEQFF.

The genes are TRBV6-5 and TRBJ2-7; the match to TRBD1 covers 7 bases. The CDR3 runs 11 residues. The J segment lost 5 bases and the V segment lost 7 bases, leaving 2 bases of the junction unmatched. CDR1 MNHEY and CDR2 SVGAGI come from the germline V gene. The CDR3 reads CASTQGNEQYF. As DNA, the CDR3 is TGTGCCAGCACACAGGGGAACGAGCAGTACTTC.

The genes are TRBV5-5 and TRBJ2-1; 8 bases match TRBD2. The CDR3 consists of 16 residues. Germline trimming cut 2 bases from V and 3 bases from J; bases unmatched to any gene: 7. From germline, CDR1 is SGHKS and CDR2 YYEKEE (reference sequence). The CDR3 DNA sequence: TGTGCCAGCAGCTTCGAGGGACTAGTAGACTACAATGAGCAGTTCTTC. Encoded protein: CASSFEGLVDYNEQFF.

The table lists this clone with a few counts. This chain joins TRBV7-8 and TRBJ2-2, with D possibly matching TRBD2 (5 bases). V shed 1 base and J shed 1 base, with 7 bases lying between them. CDR1 is SGHVS, CDR2 FQNEAQ, per germline. The CDR3 is 15 residues long. The CDR3 sequence: CASSLVGMNTGELFF. The CDR3 nucleotides read TGTGCCAGCAGCTTAGTCGGGATGAACACCGGGGAGCTGTTTTTT.

The chain couples TRBV19 to TRBJ2-3; 9 bases line up with TRBD1. Germline loops: CDR1 LNHDA, CDR2 SQIVND (reference sequence). The CDR3 is 14 amino acids. V dropped 7 bases and J dropped 1; count of bases not matched to a gene: 3. The CDR3 DNA sequence: TGTGCCAGTACGCGGACAGGGGGCACAGATACGCAGTATTTT. Its protein is CASTRTGGTDTQYF. The complete variable domain, with remaining parts taken from reference TRBV19 and TRBJ2-3, reads DGGITQSPKYLFRKEGQNVTLSCEQNLNHDAMYWYRQDPGQGLRLIYYSQIVNDFQKGDIAEGYSVSREKKESFPLTVTSAQKNPTAFYLCASTRTGGTDTQYFGPGTRLTVL.

J is TRBJ1-1 and V is TRBV6-1; D remains ambiguous. Germline CDR1 reads MNHNS; CDR2 reads SASEGT. The CDR3 length is 15 residues. The V gene lost 2 bases and the J gene lost 1 base, with 11 bases spanning the gap. The CDR3 loop reads CASSENPEGNTEAFF. Here the CDR3 DNA reads TGTGCCAGCAGTGAAAACCCGGAGGGGAACACTGAAGCTTTCTTT.